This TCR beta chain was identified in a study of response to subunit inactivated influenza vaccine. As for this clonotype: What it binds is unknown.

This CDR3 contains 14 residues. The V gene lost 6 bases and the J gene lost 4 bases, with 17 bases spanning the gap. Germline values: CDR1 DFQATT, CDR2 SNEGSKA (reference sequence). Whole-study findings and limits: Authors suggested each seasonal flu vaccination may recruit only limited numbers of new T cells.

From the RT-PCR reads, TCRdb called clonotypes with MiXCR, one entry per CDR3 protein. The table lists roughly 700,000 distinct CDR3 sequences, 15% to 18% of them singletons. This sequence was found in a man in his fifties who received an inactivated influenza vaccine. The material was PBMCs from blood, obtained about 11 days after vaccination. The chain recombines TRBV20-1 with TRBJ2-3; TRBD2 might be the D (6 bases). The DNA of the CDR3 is TGCAGTGCCTCAGTCCCCAGGGACTCAGATACGCAGTATTTT. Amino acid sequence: CSASVPRDSDTQYF.